This TCR beta chain originates from a study of technical replicates of blood from a few donors. The germline V gene has CDR1 SGHAT and CDR2 FQDESV (reference sequence). Trimming removed 1 base from V and 5 bases from J, with 5 bases in between. The CDR3 contains 12 residues. TCRdb's copy holds only in-frame clones and misses some; the assay was immunoSEQ multiplex PCR. Of around 76,000 clones in the sample, about 90% were seen once. V usage is TRBV11-1 and J usage is TRBJ2-5; D gene uncertain. Sequencing was performed on T cells isolated from PBMCs. The origin of this receptor is a human donor in good health. The CDR3 DNA reads TGTGCCAGCAGCTTAGATCGGGAGACCCAGTACTTC. Translated, it gives CASSLDRETQYF.